This TCR beta chain was obtained from a study of cytomegalovirus exposure and HLA in healthy donors. Findings and caveats of the study: The authors listed over 150 TCR beta chains as cytomegalovirus-associated.

PCR used 60 Vbeta primers and 13 Jbeta primers. This table comes from immunoSEQ multiplex PCR, and its TCRdb copy is limited to in-frame clones, with some not included. This sample yields about 160,000 clones, of which 82% are seen a single time; approximately 1.6% belongs to the top ten. There are 17 residues in the CDR3. The V gene end was trimmed by 0 bases and the J gene end by 7 bases; junction bases not matched to a gene: 8. Germline-derived CDR1 and CDR2 are MRHNA and SNTAGT. The table lists this clone with a count of one. Its antigen is not known. The V call is TRBV6-4, the J call TRBJ2-1, with 11 bases aligning to TRBD2. Sequenced input: PBMCs. The TCR comes from a girl aged 5-17 years in good health and CMV-seropositive. The CDR3 region has the DNA TGTGCCAGCAGTGACTCCCCCCCGACTAGCGGGGTAAATGAGCAGTTCTTC. Translating gives CASSDSPPTSGVNEQFF.